The clone carrying this T cell receptor (beta chain) appeared many times. Its specificity is unknown. TCR beta VDJ and CDR3 were profiled, and genomic DNA was the template. TCRdb analysed the reads with MiXCR anew, one entry per CDR3 protein. In the table there are hundreds of thousands of distinct CDR3 sequences, roughly 45% of which are singletons. Germline trimming cut 7 bases from V and 10 bases from J; bases unmatched to any gene: 25. CDR1 is LNHDA, CDR2 SQIVND, per germline (reference sequence). This CDR3 region has 18 residues. All sequencing subjects had displayed CD8+CD57+ cell expansion on flow cytometry. Each of the patients presented with severe acquired aplastic anemia. Blood sampling was performed on the patients, and none of them had received therapy by then. The sample comes from a study of CD8+CD57+ T cells in acquired aplastic anemia. Overall study context: The sorted CD4+ and CD8+ cells yielded an average around 3 ug of DNA. Study-level points and caveats: Patients and controls had in common twenty-nine CD8+ CDR3 sequences.

The TCR sequence derives from a human donor with aplastic anemia. Sequencing used sorted CD4+, CD8+, or CD8+CD57+ T cells (not recorded which) from PBMCs. The chain links TRBV19 to TRBJ2-1; TRBD2 aligns across 7 bases. CDR3 region: CASTPSGESGEPFMEQFF. CDR3 in DNA: TGTGCCAGTACCCCCTCGGGGGAGAGCGGGGAGCCGTTTATGGAGCAGTTCTTC.